These T cell receptor beta chains were read from a single sample in a study of blood T cells in healthy people across ages. Via MiXCR, TCRdb re-called the 5' RACE reads, giving one row per CDR3 protein. The table includes some 760,000 distinct CDR3 sequences, just under 25% detected once. Another study also made use of these data, one on T cells of mothers and their children.

The sequenced material came from blood. The receptors come from a boy aged 10-17 years in good health. Each CDR3 is given with its conserved first and last residue. Fields, in order: V gene, clone size, CDR3 protein. Clone size is given for some rows only: seen once, a few or many times, or a class if the clone is expanded.

V: TRBV29-1
size: -
CDR3: CSVEEGRGLNYGYTF

V: TRBV5-5
size: -
CDR3: CASTSQQGQETQYF

V: TRBV29-1
size: -
CDR3: CSVRLAGYNEQFF

V: TRBV15
size: -
CDR3: CATSSLAGSYNEQFF

V: TRBV6-2/TRBV6-3
size: -
CDR3: CASTLPRGPQEAQYF

V: TRBV9
size: -
CDR3: CASSAGAGDSYEQYF

V: TRBV7-3
size: few
CDR3: CASSLTGPTSGANVLTF

V: TRBV20-1
size: few
CDR3: CSARAASGGDSYEQYF

V: TRBV12-3/TRBV12-4
size: few
CDR3: CASSLGRTGPRRETQYF

V: TRBV5-1
size: many
CDR3: CASSLSVGTDTQYF

V: TRBV20-1
size: -
CDR3: CSAPYRGQETQYF

V: TRBV20-1
size: -
CDR3: CSARDPTGGYNEQFF

V: TRBV3-1
size: once
CDR3: CASSRRTGPNTGELFF

V: TRBV10-3
size: many
CDR3: CAISAENYEQYF

V: TRBV9
size: few
CDR3: CASSVLARGDETQYF

V: TRBV2
size: few
CDR3: CASSAVYNEQFF